These T cell receptor beta chains were read from a single sample in a study of blood T cell repertoires in COVID-19. The repertoire was sequenced with immunoSEQ multiplex PCR; TCRdb's copy has only in-frame clones and lacks some. The sample consists of about 70,000 clones, 75% to 85% of them appearing once. Sequenced input: peripheral blood. The receptor source for this set is a man between 65 and 80 years old who had recovered from COVID-19. CDR3s include the opening cysteine and the closing phenylalanine or tryptophan. D genes are given only for firm matches. Part of the rows lack a size; the others show once, few, many or a class for expanded clones.

TRBJ1-1 . TRBV19 . TGTGCCAGTAGTATAGTTGGCAGGGTGTGGACTGAAGCTTTCTTT CASSIVGRVWTEAFF
TRBJ1-2 TRBD1 TRBV11-2 few TGTGCCAGCAGCTTTTTGGGTCTTCGGGACAGGCCTGGGGGCTACACCTTC CASSFLGLRDRPGGYTF
TRBJ1-1 TRBD1 TRBV7-8 . TGTGCCAGCAGCTTAACGGACAGGGAAGTCACTGAAGCTTTCTTT CASSLTDREVTEAFF
TRBJ2-5 . TRBV3-1/TRBV3-2 . TGTGCCAGCAGCCAAGCTCAGACCCAGTACTTC CASSQAQTQYF
TRBJ1-6 TRBD1 TRBV5-1 . TGCGCCAGCAGCTGGGGACAGGGGTTGGGTTCACCCCTCCACTTT CASSWGQGLGSPLHF
TRBJ1-5 . TRBV28 few TGTGCCACCGGGACACTCAATCAGCCCCAGCATTTT CATGTLNQPQHF
TRBJ1-1 . TRBV30 . TGTGCCTGGGGCGGCCTAGATGAAGCTTTCTTT CAWGGLDEAFF
TRBJ1-2 . TRBV6-5 few TGTGCCAGCGTACAGTACCTGAGGGATGGCTACACCTTC CASVQYLRDGYTF
TRBJ1-4 . TRBV18 once TGTGCCAGCTCAGCCGGGGTAAATGAAAAACTGTTTTTT CASSAGVNEKLFF
TRBJ1-4 . TRBV5-1 . TGCGCCAGCAGCTTGGAGGCGGCAGGGCCGGATGAAAAACTGTTTTTT CASSLEAAGPDEKLFF
TRBJ1-4 . TRBV11-3 . TGTGCCAGCAGCCATGGCCGGGGGGCCGAAAAACTGTTTTTT CASSHGRGAEKLFF
TRBJ1-5 . TRBV6-1 . TGTGCCAGCAGTGAGGCCGGAGGATCCTACCCGGGGCATTTT CASSEAGGSYPGHF
TRBJ2-4 . TRBV7-8 . TGTGCCAGCAGCGCAGAAGGCGGTCGGGGCATTCAGTACTTC CASSAEGGRGIQYF
TRBJ2-3 . TRBV5-1 . TGCGCCAGCAGCGTCGACAGGGGAGGGAGAGATACGCAGTATTTT CASSVDRGGRDTQYF
TRBJ2-1 TRBD2 TRBV6-2/TRBV6-3 . TGTGCCAGCAGTTACTACGCGACTAGCGGGAACCATGAGCAGTTCTTC CASSYYATSGNHEQFF